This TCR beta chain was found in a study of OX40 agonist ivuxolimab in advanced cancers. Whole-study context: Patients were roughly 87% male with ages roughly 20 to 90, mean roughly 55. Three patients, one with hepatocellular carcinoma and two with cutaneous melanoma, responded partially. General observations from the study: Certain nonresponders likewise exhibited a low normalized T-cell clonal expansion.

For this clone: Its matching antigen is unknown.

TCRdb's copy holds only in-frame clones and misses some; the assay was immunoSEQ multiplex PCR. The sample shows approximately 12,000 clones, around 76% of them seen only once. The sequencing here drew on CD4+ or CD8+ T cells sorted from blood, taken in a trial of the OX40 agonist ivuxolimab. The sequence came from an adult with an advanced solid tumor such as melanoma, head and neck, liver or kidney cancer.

CDR3 DNA sequence: TGCGCCAGCAGCTACCGCTCCTACAATGAGCAGTTCTTC. This codes for CASSYRSYNEQFF. J is TRBJ2-1 and V is TRBV5-1; D gene uncertain. This CDR3 has 13 residues. Trimming shortened V by 3 bases and J by 0 bases, and 4 bases separated the two germline ends. CDR1 and CDR2 from the germline V gene are SGHRS and YFSETQ.